This T cell receptor beta chain originates from a study of T cell responses to AZD1222 COVID-19 vaccine. General observations from the study: Per reports, nearly half of all spike-specific TCRs target regions that are unmutated in variants. Donor demographics were predominantly white British with a female majority; clonal diversity may be underestimated. Spike-specific TCR breadth and depth went up after people got two AZD1222 doses.

Generated by immunoSEQ multiplex PCR, the TCRdb table keeps only in-frame clones and is missing some. The sample yields about 200,000 clones, under 95% seen once. This CDR3 has 15 amino acids. From germline, CDR1 is LGHDT and CDR2 YNNKEL (reference sequence). The V and J ends lost 0 bases and 5 bases, in that order; junction bases with no gene match: 6. About this clone itself: Its antigen is still unknown.

The rearrangement uses TRBV3-1 (or the pseudogene TRBV3-2) and TRBJ1-1, with TRBD1 identical over 7 bases. The starting material was peripheral blood, obtained on day 0 of MenACWY control vaccination. The sequence derives from an adult in good health. The DNA of the CDR3 is TGTGCCAGCAGCCAAGATGAGGGGGCCTTGACTGAAGCTTTCTTT. Residues: CASSQDEGALTEAFF.